The 10 T cell receptor beta chains reported below all come from one sample, sequenced in a study of blood T cells in healthy people across ages. Using a J-beta primer mix together with a sample-barcoded 5' primer, a second PCR was run for roughly 6 to 12 cycles. MiXCR, applied by TCRdb to the 5' RACE reads, yields one record per CDR3 protein. The sample lists approximately 1.5 million distinct CDR3 sequences; approximately 39% were seen once. The sequenced sample consisted of blood. Every receptor here comes from a woman aged 18 to 35 in good health.

The J gene is TRBJ1-1, the V gene TRBV10-3, with D uncertain. The germline V gene has CDR1 ENHRY and CDR2 SYGVKD. The ends were cut back, 6 bases at V and 4 bases at J, with 12 bases in the middle. The CDR3 spans 13 residues. CDR3 DNA: TGTGCCATCAGCTTCGATATTCGCACTGAAGCTTTCTTT. Translating gives CAISFDIRTEAFF.

CDR3 in amino acids: CAIITYPGQIDEQFF. In DNA form, the CDR3 reads TGTGCCATCATAACTTACCCGGGACAGATCGATGAGCAGTTCTTC. The V and J genes are TRBV14 and TRBJ2-1; 7 nucleotides align to TRBD1. This CDR3 region has 15 residues. Losses at the gene ends were 10 bases for V and 8 bases for J; bases not matched to a gene: 17. Germline lookup yields CDR1 SGHDN and CDR2 FVKESK.

This chain's CDR3 is CASSVAGAVYSGRTDTQYF. CDR3 coding DNA: TGTGCCAGCAGCGTAGCTGGGGCGGTGTATAGCGGCCGCACAGATACGCAGTATTTT. The chain has TRBV9 and TRBJ2-3, with D possibly matching TRBD2 (6 bases). V shed 0 bases and J shed 1 base, with 21 bases lying between them. In germline, CDR1 is SGDLS, CDR2 YYNGEE. This CDR3 region has 19 residues.

The V gene is TRBV29-1, the J gene TRBJ1-2, with D maybe TRBD1 (6 bases). Trimming pared 4 bases from V and 1 base from J, leaving 10 bases between. Per germline, CDR1 SQVTM and CDR2 ANQGSEA. The length of the CDR3 is 13 residues. The CDR3 DNA is TGCAGCGTTGGAGGGGGTCTTAACTATGGCTACACCTTC. Amino acid sequence: CSVGGGLNYGYTF.

V gene TRBV9 combines with J gene TRBJ2-5; 9 nucleotides line up with TRBD1. After removal of 0 bases from V and 5 bases from J, the junction contained 8 bases not matched to a gene. The CDR3 consists of 16 residues. The germline gives CDR1 SGDLS, CDR2 YYNGEE. The CDR3 DNA reads as TGTGCCAGCAGCGTAGAAGGGGGACAGGGTCGGGAGACCCAGTACTTC. This encodes CASSVEGGQGRETQYF.

A few counts support this clonotype. The gene calls are TRBV4-2 and TRBJ2-7, with D perhaps TRBD1 (5 bases). Trimming pared 8 bases from V and 2 bases from J, leaving 10 bases between. This CDR3 region has 12 residues. Germline V gives CDR1 LGHNA, CDR2 YNFKEQ. In nucleotides, the CDR3 is TGTGCCAGCCCGGACACCGCCTACGAGCAGTACTTC. Its protein is CASPDTAYEQYF.

The chain combines TRBV27 with TRBJ1-4; no reliable D call. The CDR3 extends over 13 amino acids. Germline-derived CDR1 and CDR2 are MNHEY and SMNVEV (reference sequence). Trimming cost V 6 bases and J 4 bases, with 9 bases left between them. CDR3 DNA: TGTGCCAGCAGATCAGGTTTTAATGAAAAACTGTTTTTT. Protein product: CASRSGFNEKLFF.

CDR3: CAITDPDRNTEAFF. The CDR3 DNA reads TGTGCCATCACTGATCCGGACAGAAACACTGAAGCTTTCTTT. The chain uses TRBV10-3 and TRBJ1-1; perhaps TRBD1 as D (6 bases). This CDR3 spans 14 amino acids. CDR1 is ENHRY and CDR2 is SYGVKD in the germline V gene. Trimming left V 7 bases short and J 2 bases short, with 14 bases between.

V and J are TRBV21-1 and TRBJ1-2; no DNA check was done on the table's D call, TRBD1. TRBV21-1 constitutes a pseudogene. CDR3 length equals 14 residues. The CDR3 DNA sequence: TGTGCCAGCAGCAAAGTTCGCAGGGGCTATGGCTACACCTTC. Translation: CASSKVRRGYGYTF.

This clonotype was seen a few times. The genes are TRBV20-1 and TRBJ2-3; D remains unclear. The CDR3 has 15 residues. V was cut by 0 bases and J by 6 bases, with 16 bases left in between. The germline gives CDR1 DFQATT, CDR2 SNEGSKA (reference sequence). Written as DNA, the CDR3 is TGCAGTGCTAGAGATAAGAGGCCCTTAAGGGATACGCAGTATTTT. Its protein product is CSARDKRPLRDTQYF.